Described below is a single T cell receptor (beta chain) sequence and its context. Its antigen is undetermined. The source of the sample is a study of identical twins. Study-wide results and caveats: Monozygotic twin pairs showed more out-of-frame TCR alpha sharing than models estimated. Within cord blood, abundant beta clonotypes carried fewer insertions, but memory repertoires showed no such trend.

This CDR3 comprises 15 residues. Per the germline V gene, CDR1 is DFQATT and CDR2 is SNEGSKA (reference sequence). With V trimmed by 1 base and J by 5 bases, 10 bases remained unmatched. TCRdb independently ran MiXCR on the 5' RACE reads; one entry per CDR3 protein. This sample carries 420,000 or so distinct CDR3 sequences, around a sixth of them seen once, and the ten largest clones take 12%. The TCR comes from a man aged 45-60 years in good health. The source material was naive T cells sorted from blood. This rearrangement joins TRBV20-1 to TRBJ2-7; TRBD2 aligns across 8 bases. The DNA of the CDR3 is TGCAGTGCTAGAGGGGTAGAGCGGGAGACTCACGAGCAGTACTTC. This encodes CSARGVERETHEQYF.